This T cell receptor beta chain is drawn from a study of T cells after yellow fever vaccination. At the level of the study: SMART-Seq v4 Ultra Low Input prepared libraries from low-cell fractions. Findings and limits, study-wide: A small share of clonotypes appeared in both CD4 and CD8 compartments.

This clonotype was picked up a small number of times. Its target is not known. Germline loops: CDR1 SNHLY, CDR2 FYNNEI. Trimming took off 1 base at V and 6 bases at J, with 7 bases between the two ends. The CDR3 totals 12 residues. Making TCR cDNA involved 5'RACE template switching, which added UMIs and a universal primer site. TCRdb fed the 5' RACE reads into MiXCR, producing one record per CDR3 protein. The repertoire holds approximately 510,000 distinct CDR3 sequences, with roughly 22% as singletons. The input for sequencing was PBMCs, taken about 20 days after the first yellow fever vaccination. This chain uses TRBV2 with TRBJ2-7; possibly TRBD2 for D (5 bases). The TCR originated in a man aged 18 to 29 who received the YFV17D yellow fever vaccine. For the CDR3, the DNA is TGTGCCAGCAGTGAAGGGAGCGGCGAGCAGTACTTC. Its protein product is CASSEGSGEQYF. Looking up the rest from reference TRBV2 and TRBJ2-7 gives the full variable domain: EPEVTQTPSHQVTQMGQEVILRCVPISNHLYFYWYRQILGQKVEFLVSFYNNEISEKSEIFDDQFSVERPDGSNFTLKIRSTKLEDSAMYFCASSEGSGEQYFGPGTRLTVT.